This T cell receptor (beta chain) was recorded in a study of blood T cell repertoires in COVID-19. The overall study: COVID-19 samples collected from the United States, Italy and Spain covered acute and convalescent phases. Sample material is recorded as cDNA or gDNA derived from T cells, B-cell-depleted T cells, or PBMCs.

In the authors' methods: Reference gene primers were amplified, and this amplification served to estimate nucleated cell counts. Clones were sequenced by immunoSEQ multiplex PCR, and TCRdb holds only the in-frame ones, with some missing. V and J calls and clone size come straight from that table; D and trimming were deduced from the DNA. The data contain fewer than 150,000 clones, more than 70% of them singletons. The germline V gene encodes CDR1 SGHTA and CDR2 FQGTGA. V lost 0 bases to trimming and J lost 0 bases; unmatched junction nucleotides: 17. The CDR3 extends over 22 amino acids. The TCR originated in a human donor in a cohort sampled during active COVID-19. V and J are TRBV7-3 and TRBJ2-6; 7 bases agree with TRBD1. Sequenced sample: peripheral blood. The CDR3, as DNA: TGTGCCAGCAGCTTAACCCTAAAGATCGGGACAGAAAAACACTCTGGGGCCAACGTCCTGACTTTC. It yields the protein CASSLTLKIGTEKHSGANVLTF. Full variable domain (remainder filled in from reference TRBV7-3 and TRBJ2-6): GAGVSQTPSNKVTEKGKYVELRCDPISGHTALYWYRQSLGQGPEFLIYFQGTGAADDSGLPNDRFFAVRPEGSVSTLKIQRTERGDSAVYLCASSLTLKIGTEKHSGANVLTFGAGSRLTVL.